This T cell receptor (beta chain) was captured by sequencing in a study of STAT3 mutations in large granular lymphocyte leukemia. Germline CDR1 SGHRS, CDR2 YFSETQ. There are 14 residues in the CDR3. V dropped 1 base and J dropped 4 bases, with 11 bases sitting between them. On this clone itself: Antigen: not known.

Each sample's TCRbeta library yielded on average around 41,000 productive templates. TCRdb's table, derived via immunoSEQ multiplex PCR, lists solely in-frame clones and lacks some. The data contain 10,000 to 15,000 clones, about 88% of them singletons. General study points: Every T-LGLL patient had at least one immunodominant TCRbeta clonotype.

What was sequenced was PBMCs. This rearrangement joins TRBV5-1 to TRBJ1-2; no reliable D call. The sequence derives from a human donor with T large granular lymphocyte leukemia. Some clones in this sample may be carry-over from other donors' samples. The CDR3 reads CASSLSQSGYGYTF. DNA for the CDR3: TGCGCCAGCAGCTTGTCCCAGTCCGGCTATGGCTACACCTTC.